Included here is one T cell receptor beta chain sequence, with context. This clonotype was seen more than once but under ten times. Its antigen specificity is not known. The sample holds no much larger clone one base away, and base qualities are not on file. The source of the sample is a study of blood T cells in healthy people across ages (dated by TCRdb to between 2015 and 2017). As for the study more broadly: Template switching captured roughly one uniquely barcoded TCR beta cDNA molecule per two T cells in model experiments. Age-related changes in TCR beta repertoire diversity were measured in the study by deep sequencing normalized with unique cDNA molecular identifiers. The donors were split into four age groups: young (average 16 years), middle-aged (39), aged (more than 55) and long-lived (roughly 88). To avoid experimental bias, donors of different ages were distributed randomly across sequencing lanes. Two additional independent replicas of 1 million unique cDNA reads from the same blood draw were analyzed for two donors (one aged 18 to 29 and one aged 80 or older).

The full study reports these points: A strong correlation was found between observed TCR beta diversity and the percentage of naive T cells measured by flow cytometry. Because the CMV infection status of the donors was unknown, age-related changes in expanded clonotypes may potentially have been confounded. As age increased, observed TCR beta diversity per million T cells dropped in a roughly linear way, and a significant reduction was already evident by age roughly 40. The long-lived group showed more naive CD4+ T cells, fewer expanded clones and increased TCR diversity than the aged group, suggesting age selection. Estimates of total diversity from one million sequenced T cells were regarded as lower bounds and underestimates. Since profiling was done on bulk unsorted PBMCs, naive and antigen-experienced compartments could not be conclusively compared.

Systemically healthy Caucasian individuals from Russia, 39 in total and aged roughly 6 to 95 years, were included as donors. Around 10 milliliters of peripheral blood were drawn from each donor into EDTA-treated Vacutainer tubes. PBMCs were isolated by Ficoll-Paque density-gradient centrifugation, with at least 6.5 million obtained per sample. Trizol reagent was used to extract total RNA from the PBMCs, yielding at least 6 micrograms per sample. For every donor, an aliquot of PBMCs went through flow cytometry to measure the percentages of naive CD45RAhigh/CD27high T cells. The method behind the library was 5' RACE. For sequencing, an Illumina HiSeq 2500 was employed. A second roughly 6 to 12 cycle PCR used a sample-barcoded 5' primer and a J-beta primer mix. Each TCR beta cDNA molecule received a unique molecular identifier from a template-switch 5' adaptor carrying 12 random nucleotides. Each sample yielded at least 3 million CDR3-containing paired-end reads. First-strand cDNA synthesis was performed from all RNA using the Mint cDNA synthesis kit, with priming by a TRBC-specific oligonucleotide. All cDNA was treated with uracil-DNA glycosylase and then went through a first 18-cycle PCR with the universal primers M1SS and BC2_uni_R. The authors processed their data as follows. For normalization, 1 million high-quality reads were randomly selected from each sample, with every read carrying a distinct molecular identifier. Reads sharing molecular identifiers were discarded rather than binned into consensus sequences. MiTCR, with a Q25 quality threshold and the strictest error-elimination algorithm, was used for CDR3 identification, clonotype clustering and error correction. A nonparametric unseen species model with Euler transformation was used to estimate lower-bound total TCR beta diversity. TCRdb redid the processing of the public reads, applying fastp at Q25 and MiXCR, and retained in-frame beta chains. Each CDR3 protein appears once, grouped with its most common genes and DNA. None of the V and J calls come from the authors' own analysis; TCRdb made them. Recorded for this sample are 920,000 or so distinct CDR3 sequences; more than 35% of them occurred a single time. The top ten clonotypes cover about 19% of the sample.

The origin of this receptor is an older woman in good health. Sequenced sample: blood.

CDR3 protein: CASSEGTSGYNEQFF. In nucleotide form, the sequence is TGTGCCAGCAGCGAAGGGACTAGCGGGTACAATGAGCAGTTCTTC. The sequence links TRBV7-9 to TRBJ2-1; TRBD2 aligns with 12 central bases. The CDR3 contains 15 residues, cysteine and phenylalanine counted. Only the CDR3 DNA is retained, 45 bases long and in frame from the first base. Relative to germline, V is missing 5 bases and J is missing 4 bases, with 3 bases of the junction outside any gene match. In the germline V gene (reference sequence), CDR1 corresponds to SEHNR and CDR2 to FQNEAQ.